Presented here are 23 T cell receptor beta chains from one specimen sequenced in a study of blood T cell repertoires in COVID-19. Data came from immunoSEQ multiplex PCR; TCRdb stores just in-frame clones and leaves some out. The sample has 200,000 to 250,000 clones; about 80% are singletons. Sequencing was performed on PBMCs or T cells enriched from blood (not recorded which). These receptors were collected from a woman in her forties with acute COVID-19.

The gene calls are TRBV4-1 and TRBJ2-3, with TRBD2 matching over 8 bases. The CDR3 extends over 16 amino acids. In germline, CDR1 is MGHRA, CDR2 YSYEKL. V shed 0 bases, J shed 4 bases, and the junction held 6 bases outside the gene matches. In DNA form, the CDR3 reads TGCGCCAGCAGCCAAGAAAACGGGAGGGGGGCAGATACGCAGTATTTT. It encodes CASSQENGRGADTQYF.

The chain is built from TRBV6-5 and TRBJ2-1; a weak D match, TRBD2 (7 bases). V shed 8 bases and J shed 7 bases, with 21 bases lying between them. CDR3 size: 15 residues. Germline CDR1 reads MNHEY; CDR2 reads SVGAGI. The CDR3 region has the DNA TGTGCCAGCGGGCGGGGGCAGCGCCAGGGGAATGAGCAGTTCTTC. Translated: CASGRGQRQGNEQFF.

In its sample, this clone was seen once. J is TRBJ1-4 and V is TRBV10-3, with 7 bases lining up with TRBD1. The V and J ends lost 0 bases and 7 bases, in that order; junction bases with no gene match: 5. The CDR3 runs to 15 residues. Germline-derived CDR1 and CDR2 are ENHRY and SYGVKD. The DNA for the CDR3 is TGTGCCATCAGTGAGTCGGCAGGGGGATCTGAAAAACTGTTTTTT. It yields the protein CAISESAGGSEKLFF.

The J gene is TRBJ2-4, the V gene TRBV21-1; the table's D call, TRBD1, has no DNA check behind it. TRBV21-1 has pseudogene status. The CDR3 length is 16 residues. As DNA, the CDR3 is TGTGCCAGCAGCAGCACCCCAGGGGTAGCCAAAAACATTCAGTACTTC. Protein: CASSSTPGVAKNIQYF.

The V gene is TRBV7-8, the J gene TRBJ1-2; 11 bases map to TRBD1. CDR1 and CDR2 from the germline V gene are SGHVS and FQNEAQ. This CDR3 comprises 17 residues. Germline trimming cut 6 bases from V and 6 bases from J; bases unmatched to any gene: 15. The CDR3 is CASSHGDGTGGLNGYTF. CDR3 nucleotide sequence: TGTGCCAGCAGTCACGGGGACGGGACAGGGGGACTCAATGGCTACACCTTC.

The chain uses TRBV7-3 and TRBJ1-1; D gene uncertain. V was trimmed by 3 bases and J by 0 bases, leaving 17 bases between them. Looked up from germline, CDR1 is SGHTA and CDR2 is FQGTGA. The CDR3 contains 17 residues. The CDR3 reads CASSLEGRPPMNTEAFF. The CDR3 DNA follows: TGTGCCAGCAGCTTGGAGGGAAGACCACCAATGAACACTGAAGCTTTCTTT.

The count of this clone is one. The V gene is TRBV28, the J gene TRBJ1-4, with 8 bases matching TRBD1. The CDR3 consists of 14 residues. The V gene's germline CDR1 is MDHEN and CDR2 SYDVKM. V was clipped by 6 bases and J by 6 bases; unmatched bases: 6. CDR3 region: CASSRDRIHEKLFF. The CDR3 coding sequence is TGTGCCAGCAGCCGGGACAGGATACATGAAAAACTGTTTTTT.

This clone was seen only a few times. The chain combines TRBV28 with TRBJ2-1, with TRBD2 matching 7 bases. The CDR3 is made up of 16 amino acids. The J segment lost 0 bases and the V segment lost 5 bases, leaving 7 bases of the junction unmatched. Germline assignment: CDR1 MDHEN and CDR2 SYDVKM. CDR3 nucleotides: TGTGCCAGCAGTATACTTCCGGGGGGCTCCTACAATGAGCAGTTCTTC. Residues: CASSILPGGSYNEQFF. The variable domain in full, with the rest retrieved from reference TRBV28 and TRBJ2-1, is DVKVTQSSRYLVKRTGEKVFLECVQDMDHENMFWYRQDPGLGLRLIYFSYDVKMKEKGDIPEGYSVSREKKERFSLILESASTNQTSMYLCASSILPGGSYNEQFFGPGTRLTVL.

The chain carries TRBV7-6 and TRBJ1-1; 9 bases fit TRBD1. The CDR3 is made up of 16 amino acids. The junction had 4 bases not matched to a gene; V was cut back by 1 base and J by 1 base. Germline loops: CDR1 SGHVS, CDR2 FNYEAQ. For the CDR3, the DNA is TGTGCCAGCAGCTTAGGGACAGGGGCCTCGAACACTGAAGCTTTCTTT. This codes for CASSLGTGASNTEAFF.

J is TRBJ1-6 and V is TRBV6-5; D remains ambiguous. Trimming took 0 bases from V and 9 from J, leaving 15 bases between them. Per the germline V gene, CDR1 is MNHEY and CDR2 is SVGAGI. The CDR3 is 16 residues long. CDR3 sequence: CASSYSKRGLGSPLHF. For the CDR3, the DNA is TGTGCCAGCAGTTACTCGAAGCGGGGATTAGGTTCACCCCTCCACTTT.

The chain employs TRBV4-3 and TRBJ2-7; TRBD1 matches at 9 bases. With V trimmed by 3 bases and J by 7 bases, 7 bases remained unmatched. CDR3 length: 14 amino acids. Germline-derived CDR1 and CDR2 are LGHNA and YSLEER. The CDR3 loop reads CASSQGQGSGEQYF. The CDR3 bases are TGCGCCAGCAGCCAGGGACAGGGATCGGGGGAGCAGTACTTC.

This chain joins TRBV5-6 and TRBJ2-7, with unresolved D. The CDR3 totals 13 residues. The V gene lost 0 bases and the J gene lost 2 bases, with 6 bases spanning the gap. Germline CDR1 and CDR2: SGHDT and YYEEEE. The CDR3 nucleotides read TGTGCCAGCAGCTTGGTGGCAGCCTACGAGCAGTACTTC. This encodes CASSLVAAYEQYF.

The rearrangement joins TRBV6-1 to TRBJ1-6, with 8 bases aligning to TRBD1. Trimming took 1 base from V and 7 from J; bases not matched to a gene: 3. The CDR3 totals 15 residues. Germline V gene lookup returns CDR1 MNHNS and CDR2 SASEGT. For the CDR3, the DNA is TGTGCCAGCAGTGAAGGGGCAGGGGGCAATTCACCCCTCCACTTT. Translating gives CASSEGAGGNSPLHF.

The chain carries TRBV14 and TRBJ1-4; perhaps TRBD1 as D (5 bases). V lost 3 bases and J lost 8, with 16 bases in between. The length of the CDR3 is 15 residues. Per germline, CDR1 SGHDN and CDR2 FVKESK. The CDR3 loop is CASSHPSGGWEKLFF. The CDR3 DNA sequence: TGTGCCAGCAGCCACCCCTCGGGGGGTTGGGAAAAACTGTTTTTT.

The chain joins TRBV19 to TRBJ2-3, with 7 positions matching TRBD1. The J segment lost 6 bases and the V segment lost 4 bases, leaving 7 bases of the junction unmatched. The CDR3 covers 14 residues. Germline CDR1 reads LNHDA; CDR2 reads SQIVND (reference sequence). CDR3 sequence reads: CASSTRGPGDTQYF. DNA of the CDR3: TGTGCCAGTAGTACTAGGGGGCCTGGGGATACGCAGTATTTT.

The rearrangement joins TRBV2 to TRBJ2-1; D perhaps matches TRBD1 (5 bases). From germline, CDR1 is SNHLY and CDR2 FYNNEI. The CDR3 runs 14 residues. V lost 4 bases and J lost 9, with 16 bases in between. CDR3 DNA: TGTGCCAGCAGTGGGACGGACCAAAGGGGTGAGCAGTTCTTC. This translates into CASSGTDQRGEQFF.

In its sample, this clone was seen a few times. The V and J genes are TRBV28 and TRBJ2-7, with D perhaps TRBD2 (5 bases). Germline lookup yields CDR1 MDHEN and CDR2 SYDVKM. The CDR3 sequence is 14 residues long. Deletions cut 2 bases from V and 5 bases from J, with 13 bases between. The CDR3 DNA sequence: TGTGCCAGCAGTTTAGTCACGGGGATCAACGAGCAGTACTTC. Its translation: CASSLVTGINEQYF.

The chain employs TRBV7-2 and TRBJ2-3; no clear D gene. The germline V gene encodes CDR1 SGHTA and CDR2 FQGNSA. V shed 5 bases and J shed 1 base, with 10 bases lying between them. There are 14 residues in the CDR3. The CDR3 protein is CASSRVSGTDTQYF. The CDR3, as DNA: TGTGCCAGCAGCCGGGTGAGCGGCACAGATACGCAGTATTTT.

V and J are TRBV2 and TRBJ1-3; possibly TRBD1 for D (5 bases). V dropped 0 bases and J dropped 4 bases, with 10 bases sitting between them. This CDR3 comprises 15 residues. CDR1 SNHLY and CDR2 FYNNEI come from the germline V gene. CDR3: CASSEARVGGNTIYF. For the CDR3, the DNA is TGTGCCAGCAGTGAAGCCAGGGTGGGCGGAAACACCATATATTTT.

V and J are TRBV18 and TRBJ2-3, with 10 positions matching TRBD2. Germline-derived CDR1 and CDR2 are KGHSH and LQKENI. The CDR3 is 15 amino acids. The junction had 5 bases not matched to a gene; V was cut back by 0 bases and J by 8 bases. For the CDR3, the DNA is TGTGCCAGCTCACCACCGTCTCTAGCGGGAGCTACGCAGTATTTT. Translation: CASSPPSLAGATQYF.

The genes are TRBV29-1 and TRBJ1-1, with 8 bases identical to TRBD1. V shed 3 bases and J 1 base; nucleotides not matched to a gene: 7. In germline, CDR1 is SQVTM, CDR2 ANQGSEA. CDR3 size: 15 residues. The CDR3 is CSVDGGRGRNTEAFF. In DNA form, the CDR3 reads TGCAGCGTTGATGGCGGCAGGGGGCGGAACACTGAAGCTTTCTTT.

In its sample, this clone was seen a few times. The chain uses TRBV9 and TRBJ2-7; 11 positions agree with TRBD2. Germline CDR1 and CDR2: SGDLS and YYNGEE. The V segment lost 4 bases and the J segment 2 bases; nucleotides outside the gene matches: 11. There are 17 residues in the CDR3. This CDR3 reads CASSLLAGGRIPYEQYF. Here the CDR3 DNA reads TGTGCCAGCAGCCTTCTAGCGGGGGGACGAATACCCTACGAGCAGTACTTC.

This chain links TRBV19 with TRBJ2-4, with TRBD2 matching 8 bases. CDR1 and CDR2 (germline): LNHDA, SQIVND (reference sequence). The ends lost 3 bases at V and 7 bases at J; junction bases unmatched: 2. This CDR3 region has 13 residues. The CDR3 here is CASSISGGNIQYF. CDR3 DNA: TGTGCCAGTAGTATCAGCGGGGGCAACATTCAGTACTTC.